This is a list of T cell receptor beta chains from one sample in a study of B cell selection in AIRE deficiency. This table comes from immunoSEQ multiplex PCR, and its TCRdb copy is limited to in-frame clones, with some not included. This table has about 25,000 clones, roughly 96% appearing once. Material: CD4+CD127+ conventional T cells sorted from PBMCs. The receptors were sampled from a human donor in good health. Each CDR3 is given with its conserved first and last residue. The D gene is left open where the match is weak. Clone size is shown for a subset of rows, as once, few, many or a class of expanded clone.

d_call,v_call,j_call,clone_size,cdr3_nt,cdr3_aa
-,TRBV4-2,TRBJ2-5,-,TGTGCCTCCGGACGGGGGGCGGGGGAGACCCAGTACTTC,CASGRGAGETQYF
TRBD2,TRBV5-1,TRBJ2-2,-,TGCGCCAGCAGCTTTCTCCAGGGACTAGCGGGAGTCACCGGGGAGCTGTTTTTT,CASSFLQGLAGVTGELFF
-,TRBV5-1,TRBJ1-5,-,TGCGCCAGCAGCTTGGACTCAGAAGCGAATCAGCCCCAGCATTTT,CASSLDSEANQPQHF
-,TRBV19,TRBJ2-1,-,TGTGCCAGTAGTATAGGTAGCGATGAGCAGTTCTTC,CASSIGSDEQFF
-,TRBV6-1,TRBJ2-5,-,TGTGCCAGCACGCCGGACCGAAACCAAGGGACCCAGTACTTC,CASTPDRNQGTQYF
-,TRBV10-3,TRBJ1-1,-,TGTGCCATCAGTGGTGGGGCCATCATGAACACTGAAGCTTTCTTT,CAISGGAIMNTEAFF
-,TRBV19,TRBJ1-1,-,TGTGCCAGTAGTATCCCACCTTGGAGGGGTTACACTGAAGCTTTCTTT,CASSIPPWRGYTEAFF
-,TRBV9,TRBJ2-7,-,TGTGCCAGCAGCTTGGACCCAGCCTACGAGCAGTACTTC,CASSLDPAYEQYF
TRBD2,TRBV7-6,TRBJ2-3,-,TGTGCCAGCAGCTTAGGGGGACTAGCGGCCTTGGGGGCAGATACGCAGTATTTT,CASSLGGLAALGADTQYF
-,TRBV28,TRBJ2-3,-,TGTGCCAGCAGTCCCTTCCAATATACGCAGTATTTT,CASSPFQYTQYF
-,TRBV7-2,TRBJ2-2,-,TGTGCCAGCAGCTTAGAAGGTGGGGCGAACACCGGGGAGCTGTTTTTT,CASSLEGGANTGELFF
-,TRBV7-3,TRBJ2-3,-,TGTGCCAGCAGCTTATCAAGGGATCAGACGGATACGCAGTATTTT,CASSLSRDQTDTQYF
-,TRBV29-1,TRBJ1-2,-,TGCAGCGCTATGAGCAGGGATGGCTACACCTTC,CSAMSRDGYTF
-,TRBV4-1,TRBJ2-7,-,TGCGCCAGCAGCCAAGCTCCCCCTACATCCTACTACGAGCAGTACTTC,CASSQAPPTSYYEQYF
TRBD1,TRBV5-1,TRBJ2-5,-,TGCGCCAGCCGATTTCAGGGGGCGGCAGAGACCCAGTACTTC,CASRFQGAAETQYF
TRBD1,TRBV18,TRBJ1-1,-,TGTGCCAGCTCACGGGGTAGGACAGGGGGCTACACTGAAGCTTTCTTT,CASSRGRTGGYTEAFF
-,TRBV7-9,TRBJ1-1,-,TGTGCCAGCAGCTTACAGGGGAACACTGAAGCTTTCTTT,CASSLQGNTEAFF
TRBD1,TRBV14,TRBJ2-2,once,TGTGCCAGCAGCCAATCAGGGGGTCATAACACCGGGGAGCTGTTTTTT,CASSQSGGHNTGELFF
-,TRBV5-4,TRBJ2-7,-,TGTGCCAGCAGCTTGGGAGGGGCCAACTACGAGCAGTACTTC,CASSLGGANYEQYF
-,TRBV7-2,TRBJ1-2,once,TGTGCCAGCAGCTTACGGGACGCCCGAGGGACCTACTATGGCTACACCTTC,CASSLRDARGTYYGYTF
-,TRBV7-7,TRBJ2-7,-,TGTGCCAGCAGCCCCCAGGGAGCTCTCTACGAGCAGTACTTC,CASSPQGALYEQYF
TRBD1,TRBV9,TRBJ1-2,-,TGTGCCAGCAGCGATGGGACAGAAATGTACACCTTC,CASSDGTEMYTF
-,TRBV6-1,TRBJ1-5,-,TGTGCCAGCAGTGGGTCAGGACGTGAGCCCCAGCATTTT,CASSGSGREPQHF
TRBD1,TRBV5-1,TRBJ2-7,-,TGCGCCAGCAGCCGAAGACAGGGAAGTACGTACGAGCAGTACTTC,CASSRRQGSTYEQYF
TRBD1,TRBV11-2,TRBJ1-2,-,TGTGCCAGCAGCTTGGCTGGACAGGGTGGGAGATATGGCTACACCTTC,CASSLAGQGGRYGYTF
TRBD2,TRBV5-1,TRBJ2-5,-,TGCGCCAGCACAGACACGGGGAGGGGAGAGACCCAGTACTTC,CASTDTGRGETQYF
-,TRBV9,TRBJ2-3,-,TGTGCCAGCAGCGTAGGGGCTAGCGCTAAAGATACGCAGTATTTT,CASSVGASAKDTQYF
-,TRBV19,TRBJ1-2,-,TGTGCCAGTAGTATTTCAGGGACCTATGGCTACACCTTC,CASSISGTYGYTF
-,TRBV11-2,TRBJ2-3,-,TGTGCCAGCAGCTTACCGGGCCCCACAGATACGCAGTATTTT,CASSLPGPTDTQYF
-,TRBV5-6,TRBJ1-1,-,TGTGCCAGCAGCTTGGAAGTAGGGGGCACTGAAGCTTTCTTT,CASSLEVGGTEAFF
-,TRBV4-2,TRBJ1-4,-,TGTGCCAGCAGCCAAGACGGGGCCAGGTGGTCAACTAATGAAAAACTGTTTTTT,CASSQDGARWSTNEKLFF
-,TRBV4-2,TRBJ1-1,-,TGTGCCAGCAGCCAAGATCAGATGAACACTGAAGCTTTCTTT,CASSQDQMNTEAFF
-,TRBV15,TRBJ2-1,once,TGTGCCACCAGCAGGGGCCGGGCGCGGAGGTACAATGAGCAGTTCTTC,CATSRGRARRYNEQFF
TRBD1,TRBV6-5,TRBJ1-2,-,TGTGCCAGCAGTCCTGGGACAGGGTTGTATGGCTACACCTTC,CASSPGTGLYGYTF